This T cell receptor beta chain was sequenced for a study of T cell changes during pregnancy in multiple sclerosis. Sequencing used immunoSEQ multiplex PCR; TCRdb keeps in-frame clones, though not all of them. The table records 60,000 to 85,000 clones, roughly 94% of them present only once. The CDR3 sequence is 11 residues long. Trimming cost V 5 bases and J 7 bases, with 8 bases left between them. Germline CDR1 is MDHEN and CDR2 is SYDVKM. This clone was seen a single time. This chain joins TRBV28 and TRBJ2-5; D is unresolved. The receptor was isolated from a female donor in good health, enrolled as a control in a pregnancy study. The material was peripheral blood, obtained in the second trimester of pregnancy. CDR3 sequence: CASSPRGTQYF. The CDR3 region has the DNA TGTGCCAGCAGTCCCCGAGGGACCCAGTACTTC.